This T cell receptor (beta chain) was recovered during a study of blood T cell repertoires in COVID-19 (TCRdb year 2020). Regarding the research as a whole: For ImmuneRACE Cohort 3, a participant was defined as recovered based on two consecutive negative NP/OP PCR tests, clearance by a healthcare professional, or resolution of symptoms. Samples covering the acute and convalescent phases of COVID-19 were provided by collaborators in the United States, Italy and Spain. The prospective study material was composed of cDNA or gDNA derived from T cells, B-cell-depleted T cells, or PBMCs. Subjects who had been exposed to COVID-19, were actively infected with it, or had recovered from it provided the deeply sampled blood TCRbeta repertoires that made up the dataset. The repertoires were made available in a free public database intended to serve as a resource for research on the immune response to SARS-CoV-2. The samples were drawn from two sources: the first 160 participants of the ongoing ImmuneRACE study, and 1,254 subjects contributed by 6 global collaborators. The sample metadata nearly always contained a de-identified subject ID, COVID-19 status, age in years and sex. HLA class I and class II types, where available, came from metadata supplied by the sample provider rather than from assay-based typing. Broader findings and caveats from the paper: The amount of clinical and demographic metadata varied by source and participant and was provided uncurated.

On this clone: No cognate antigen has been identified for it. Base-call qualities are not available, and no considerably larger clone is one nucleotide away.

TCRbeta CDR3 regions were amplified from genomic DNA by means of the immunoSEQ Assay, a bias-controlled multiplex PCR. The study's own analysis went as follows. The number of nucleated cells in each sample was estimated by amplification of reference gene primers within the assay. Sequence reads were collapsed and filtered to measure the absolute abundance of every unique TCRbeta CDR3 rearrangement. For each sample, productive Simpson clonality was calculated by taking the square root of Simpson's diversity index across productive rearrangements. TCRdb took over this immuneACCESS table, retaining in-frame rearrangements with V and J assigned. Such tables are incomplete; in checked studies, under half of the missing clones stem from an unresolved V gene, and the remainder is unexplained. V, J and clone size were drawn from that table, and D and trimming were deduced from the DNA. The sample table records fewer than 200,000 clones; about 80% of these occur just once. Around 17% of the sample goes to the ten largest clones.

V is clipped by 6 bases and J by 3 bases, and the sequence between their germline boundaries is 17 bases long. In the germline V gene, CDR1 corresponds to SNHLY and CDR2 to FYNNEI. CDR3 length: 16 amino acids, cysteine to phenylalanine. Kept here is only the CDR3 DNA, which spans 48 bases and is read in frame from base 1. Enrolling through a virtual design, the prospective study's participants ranged in age from roughly 18 to 90 years and lived across approximately 25 United States geographic areas. In the prospective study, cohorts were assigned on the basis of participant-reported clinical history obtained from a screening survey and a study questionnaire. In the prospective study, whole blood, serum and a nasopharyngeal or oropharyngeal swab were collected from each participant by mobile phlebotomists. Participants in the prospective study had the option to provide additional blood draws and questionnaires over a 2-month period. Blood samples from the prospective study were shipped frozen or at room temperature prior to DNA extraction.

Material: PBMCs or T cells enriched from blood (not recorded which). Recombination connected TRBV2 to TRBJ1-4, with TRBD1 perhaps the D gene, on 6 matching bases. The source of this sequence is a woman in her 70s in a cohort exposed to, infected with or recovered from COVID-19 (not recorded which). In nucleotides, the sequence is TGTGCCAGCAGGGAGAATACGGACAGACCTAATGAAAAACTGTTTTTT. The encoded protein is CASRENTDRPNEKLFF.